A single sample is the source of the 15 T cell receptor beta chains below, sequenced in a study of technical replicates of blood from a few donors. This table comes from immunoSEQ multiplex PCR, and its TCRdb copy is limited to in-frame clones, with some not included. This table holds some 77,000 clones, about nine tenths found once. The sample consisted of T cells isolated from PBMCs. The receptors derive from a human donor in good health.

The table lists this clone with a few counts. The V and J genes are TRBV6-5 and TRBJ1-3; TRBD1 matches 9 bases. The CDR3 runs 13 residues. Germline-derived CDR1 and CDR2 are MNHEY and SVGAGI. With V trimmed by 8 bases and J by 4 bases, 3 bases remained unmatched. CDR3 bases: TGTGCCAGCCGGACAGGGGACGGAAACACCATATATTTT. It yields the protein CASRTGDGNTIYF.

This clone showed up just once. This chain connects TRBV19 to TRBJ1-3, with no clear D. The CDR3 is 15 amino acids. Germline-derived CDR1 and CDR2 are LNHDA and SQIVND (reference sequence). V was trimmed by 3 bases and J by 0 bases, leaving 9 bases between them. The DNA of the CDR3 is TGTGCCAGTAGTATCGGGTCCTTCTCTGGAAACACCATATATTTT. Translating it yields CASSIGSFSGNTIYF.

The sample holds one count of this clone. V is TRBV28 and J is TRBJ2-5; D is possibly TRBD2 (5 bases). V gave up 8 bases and J gave up 1 base, with 14 bases separating them. Germline V gene sequence: CDR1 MDHEN, CDR2 SYDVKM. The CDR3 has 14 residues. As DNA, the CDR3 is TGTGCCAGCTCCTACGGAGGTAGCCAAGAGACCCAGTACTTC. This gives the protein CASSYGGSQETQYF.

This sequence joins TRBV5-6 and TRBJ2-1, with D possibly TRBD1 on 5 matching bases. This CDR3 region has 14 residues. Germline CDR1 reads SGHDT; CDR2 reads YYEEEE. With 2 bases removed from V and 6 bases from J, the gap between germline ends came to 12 bases. The CDR3 region has the DNA TGTGCCAGCAGCTTTCGAGACAGAGCCAATGAGCAGTTCTTC. It translates to CASSFRDRANEQFF.

The chain uses TRBV5-1 and TRBJ2-7; 8 nucleotides match TRBD2. This CDR3 has 14 residues. Trimming removed 6 bases from V and 5 bases from J; junction bases left unmatched: 10. Germline CDR1 reads SGHRS; CDR2 reads YFSETQ. CDR3 sequence: CASTPFDSGNEQYF. The CDR3 DNA follows: TGCGCCAGCACCCCTTTTGATAGCGGGAACGAGCAGTACTTC.

V and J are TRBV19 and TRBJ2-7, with D perhaps matching TRBD1 (6 bases). The CDR3 spans 13 residues. Germline V gene lookup returns CDR1 LNHDA and CDR2 SQIVND (reference sequence). Trimming cost V 0 bases and J 6 bases, with 9 bases left between them. CDR3 nucleotides: TGTGCCAGTAGTATAGATTGGGGGCGCGAGCAGTACTTC. Amino acid sequence: CASSIDWGREQYF.

The V call is TRBV9, the J call TRBJ2-7; TRBD2 matches at 10 bases. V lost 4 bases, J lost 3 bases, and 7 bases stayed unmatched. From germline, CDR1 is SGDLS and CDR2 YYNGEE. The CDR3 is 15 residues long. CDR3 protein: CASSPLAGGHYEQYF. The CDR3 DNA follows: TGTGCCAGCAGCCCCTTAGCGGGAGGACACTACGAGCAGTACTTC.

The chain uses TRBV30 and TRBJ1-2; D is unclear. This CDR3 comprises 13 residues. The germline CDR1 and CDR2 sequences are GTSNPN and SVGIG (reference sequence). The V and J ends lost 5 bases and 4 bases respectively, with 14 bases between them. CDR3 sequence: CAWGSSGSYGYTF. CDR3 nucleotide sequence: TGTGCCTGGGGGAGCTCCGGGAGCTATGGCTACACCTTC.

This chain joins TRBV4-1 and TRBJ1-5; D is uncertain. This CDR3 has 13 amino acids. Germline-derived CDR1 and CDR2 are MGHRA and YSYEKL. V shed 0 bases and J shed 7 bases, with 7 bases lying between them. The chain's CDR3 is CASSQDPLQPQHF. The CDR3 DNA reads TGCGCCAGCAGCCAAGATCCGCTACAGCCCCAGCATTTT.

V is TRBV28 and J is TRBJ2-2, with 8 bases fitting TRBD1. The CDR3 is 12 residues long. Trimming removed 10 bases from V and 7 bases from J; junction bases left unmatched: 5. Germline CDR1 MDHEN, CDR2 SYDVKM. The CDR3 is CATSGGSGELFF. The CDR3 nucleotides are TGTGCCACCTCAGGGGGCAGCGGGGAGCTGTTTTTT.

The chain combines TRBV5-8 with TRBJ1-4; TRBD1 agrees at 7 bases. This CDR3 is built from 14 residues. Germline V gene sequence: CDR1 SGHTS, CDR2 YDEGEE. V gave up 0 bases and J gave up 10 bases; unmatched junction bases: 6. The CDR3 loop reads CASSLGDSIGKLFF. DNA of the CDR3: TGTGCCAGCAGCTTGGGGGACAGTATAGGAAAACTGTTTTTT.

The chain carries TRBV6-1 and TRBJ1-2; weak D call: TRBD1 (6 bases). From germline, CDR1 is MNHNS and CDR2 SASEGT. The CDR3 spans 15 residues. V lost 8 bases, J lost 1 base, and 17 bases lay in between. CDR3 loop: CASVPEDSVNYGYTF. CDR3 nucleotides: TGTGCCAGCGTTCCGGAGGACAGCGTTAACTATGGCTACACCTTC.

This clone showed up just a few times. The chain recombines TRBV6-6 with TRBJ1-1; no firm D call. Germline lookup yields CDR1 MNHNY and CDR2 SVGAGI (reference sequence). The CDR3 runs 14 residues. Trimming took 2 bases from V and 2 from J, leaving 9 bases between them. The DNA of the CDR3 is TGTGCCAGCAGTTACCACAGATTAAACACTGAAGCTTTCTTT. Protein sequence: CASSYHRLNTEAFF.

The gene calls are TRBV15 and TRBJ1-5; D not resolved. The germline CDR1 and CDR2 sequences are LNHNV and YYDKDF (reference sequence). This CDR3 has 13 residues. Trimming pared 1 base from V and 5 bases from J, leaving 6 bases between. The CDR3 region is CATSRGGDQPQHF. As DNA, the CDR3 is TGTGCCACCAGCAGAGGAGGAGATCAGCCCCAGCATTTT.

This sequence joins TRBV2 and TRBJ1-1; 8 nucleotides line up with TRBD1. With V trimmed by 6 bases and J by 4 bases, 7 bases remained unmatched. CDR3 size: 14 residues. Germline V gives CDR1 SNHLY, CDR2 FYNNEI. CDR3 sequence (DNA): TGTGCCAGCAGGACAGGGACAGGTGGCACTGAAGCTTTCTTT. Its translation is CASRTGTGGTEAFF.